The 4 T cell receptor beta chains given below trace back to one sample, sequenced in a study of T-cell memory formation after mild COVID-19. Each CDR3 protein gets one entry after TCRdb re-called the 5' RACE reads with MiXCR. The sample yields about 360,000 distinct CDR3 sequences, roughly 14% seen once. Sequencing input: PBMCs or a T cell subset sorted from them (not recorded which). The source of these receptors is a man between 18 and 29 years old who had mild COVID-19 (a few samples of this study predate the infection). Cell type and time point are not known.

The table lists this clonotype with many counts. CDR3 sequence: CASRGDRGLGAQYF. The CDR3 coding sequence is TGTGCCAGCCGGGGGGACAGGGGCCTTGGGGCCCAGTACTTC. V gene TRBV7-2 combines with J gene TRBJ2-5; 10 bases map to TRBD1. Germline CDR1 SGHTA, CDR2 FQGNSA. This CDR3 is built from 14 residues. With 8 bases clipped from V and 9 bases from J, the junction kept 12 bases outside the gene matches.

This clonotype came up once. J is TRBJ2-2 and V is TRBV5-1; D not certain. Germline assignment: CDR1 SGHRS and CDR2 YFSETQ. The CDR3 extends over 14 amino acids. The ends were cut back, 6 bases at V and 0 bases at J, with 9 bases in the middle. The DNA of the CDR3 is TGCGCCAGCAAGGCAGCCGCGAACACCGGGGAGCTGTTTTTT. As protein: CASKAAANTGELFF.

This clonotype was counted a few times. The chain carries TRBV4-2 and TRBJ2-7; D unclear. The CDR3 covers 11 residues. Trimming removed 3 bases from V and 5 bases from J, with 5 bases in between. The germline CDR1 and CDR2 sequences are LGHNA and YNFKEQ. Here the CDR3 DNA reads TGTGCCAGCAGCCAGGGAAACGAGCAGTACGTC. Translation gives CASSQGNEQYV.

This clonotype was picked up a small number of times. The CDR3 loop is CASSFVPYEQYF. CDR3 DNA: TGTGCCAGCAGTTTTGTTCCCTACGAGCAGTACTTC. The rearrangement joins TRBV12-3 or TRBV12-4 to TRBJ2-7; D call uncertain. With 3 bases removed from V and 2 bases from J, the gap between germline ends came to 5 bases. The CDR3 has 12 residues.